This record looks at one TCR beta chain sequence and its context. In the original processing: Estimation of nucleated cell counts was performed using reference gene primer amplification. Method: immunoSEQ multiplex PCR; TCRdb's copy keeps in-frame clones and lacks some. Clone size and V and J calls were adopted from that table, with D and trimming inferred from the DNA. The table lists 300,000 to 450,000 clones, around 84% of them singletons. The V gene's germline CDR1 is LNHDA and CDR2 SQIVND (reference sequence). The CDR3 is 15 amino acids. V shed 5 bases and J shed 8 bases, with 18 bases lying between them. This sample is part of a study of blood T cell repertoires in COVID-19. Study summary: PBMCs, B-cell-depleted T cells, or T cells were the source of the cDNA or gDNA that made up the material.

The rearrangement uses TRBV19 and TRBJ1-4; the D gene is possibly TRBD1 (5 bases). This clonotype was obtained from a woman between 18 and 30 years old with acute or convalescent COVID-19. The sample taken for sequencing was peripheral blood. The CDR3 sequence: CASSGYGAGGEKLFF. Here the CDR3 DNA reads TGTGCCAGTAGTGGATACGGGGCAGGAGGGGAAAAACTGTTTTTT.